This T cell receptor beta chain originates from a study of cytomegalovirus exposure and HLA in healthy donors. PCR involved 60 Vbeta and 13 Jbeta primers. The protocol was immunoSEQ multiplex PCR, while the TCRdb copy is restricted to in-frame clones and leaves out a portion. The sample shows some 48,000 clones, and 2.1% sits with its ten largest clones. Donors had nominal health at sampling but likely had unrecorded immune exposures. This CDR3 spans 14 amino acids. V was trimmed by 1 base and J by 4 bases, leaving 9 bases between them. Germline V gene data show CDR1 as PRHDT and CDR2 as FYEKMQ (reference sequence). Study outcomes and limitations: A later analysis reportedly found that, within productive TCRs, an Asian-associated ancestry cluster had fewer N-insertions than the mean observed across the roughly 610 donors. An analysis was carried out at a later point. It showed that HLA-associated TCR beta chains were more clonally expanded than equally common non-associated chains. Previous analysis showed most TCR beta V segments were productive about 87% or about 30% of the time.

As for this clone: Its specificity is not known.

The specimen sequenced was PBMCs. The clonotype was recovered from a woman in her 40s in good health and CMV-seronegative. This rearrangement joins TRBV13 to TRBJ2-3; D gene unclear. CDR3 nucleotide sequence: TGTGCCAGCAGCTTAGATAACTATCCAGATACGCAGTATTTT. Translated, it gives CASSLDNYPDTQYF.